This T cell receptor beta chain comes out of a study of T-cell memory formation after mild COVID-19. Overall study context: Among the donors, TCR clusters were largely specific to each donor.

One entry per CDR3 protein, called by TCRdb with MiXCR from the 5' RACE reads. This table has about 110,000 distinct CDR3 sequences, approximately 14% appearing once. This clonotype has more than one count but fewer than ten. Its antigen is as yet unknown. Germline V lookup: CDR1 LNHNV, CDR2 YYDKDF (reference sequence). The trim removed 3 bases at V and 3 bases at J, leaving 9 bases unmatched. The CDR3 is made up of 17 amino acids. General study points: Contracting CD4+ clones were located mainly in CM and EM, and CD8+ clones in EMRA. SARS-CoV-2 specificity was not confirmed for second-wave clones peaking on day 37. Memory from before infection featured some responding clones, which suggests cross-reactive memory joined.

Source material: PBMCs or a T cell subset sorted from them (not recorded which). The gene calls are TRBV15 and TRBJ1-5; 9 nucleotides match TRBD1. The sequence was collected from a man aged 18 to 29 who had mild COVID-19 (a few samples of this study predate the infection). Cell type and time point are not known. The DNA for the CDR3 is TGTGCCACCAGCAGTGGGGGACAGGGCGATGCCAATCAGCCCCAGCATTTT. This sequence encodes CATSSGGQGDANQPQHF.